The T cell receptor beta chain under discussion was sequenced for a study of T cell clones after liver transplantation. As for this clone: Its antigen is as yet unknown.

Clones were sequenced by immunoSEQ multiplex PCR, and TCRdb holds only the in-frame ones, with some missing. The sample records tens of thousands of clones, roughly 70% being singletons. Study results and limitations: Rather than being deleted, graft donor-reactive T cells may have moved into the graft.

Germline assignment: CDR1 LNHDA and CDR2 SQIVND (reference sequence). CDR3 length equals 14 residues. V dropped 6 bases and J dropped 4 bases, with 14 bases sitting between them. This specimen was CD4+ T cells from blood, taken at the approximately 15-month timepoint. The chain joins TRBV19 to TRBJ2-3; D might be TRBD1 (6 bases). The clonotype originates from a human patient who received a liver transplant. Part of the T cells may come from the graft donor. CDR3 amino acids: CASSPSTGPDTQYF. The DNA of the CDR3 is TGTGCCAGTAGCCCGTCGACAGGCCCAGATACGCAGTATTTT.